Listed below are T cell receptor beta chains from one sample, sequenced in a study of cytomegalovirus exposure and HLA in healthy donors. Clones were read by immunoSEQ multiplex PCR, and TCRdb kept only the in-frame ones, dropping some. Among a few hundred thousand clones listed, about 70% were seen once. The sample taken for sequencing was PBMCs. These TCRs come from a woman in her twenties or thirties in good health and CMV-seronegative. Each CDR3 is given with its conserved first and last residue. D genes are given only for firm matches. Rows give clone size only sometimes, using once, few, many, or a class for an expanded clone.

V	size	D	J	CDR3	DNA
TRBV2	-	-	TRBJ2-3	CASSEMTTSTDTQYF	TGTGCCAGCAGTGAAATGACTACTAGCACAGATACGCAGTATTTT
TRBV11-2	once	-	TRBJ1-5	CASSLDKAGEPNQPQHF	TGTGCCAGCAGCTTAGATAAGGCAGGGGAGCCAAATCAGCCCCAGCATTTT
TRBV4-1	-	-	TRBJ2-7	CASRPGTASSYEQYF	TGCGCCAGCCGGCCCGGGACTGCCAGCTCCTACGAGCAGTACTTC
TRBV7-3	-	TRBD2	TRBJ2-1	CASSLNPAGNNEQFF	TGTGCCAGCAGCTTAAATCCAGCGGGAAACAATGAGCAGTTCTTC
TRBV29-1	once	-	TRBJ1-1	CSVVSGMNTEAFF	TGCAGCGTTGTGAGCGGTATGAACACTGAAGCTTTCTTT
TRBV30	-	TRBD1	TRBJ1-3	CAWGTGEGNTIYF	TGTGCCTGGGGGACAGGGGAAGGAAACACCATATATTTT
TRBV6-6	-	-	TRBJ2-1	CASSYSSGHYNEQFF	TGTGCCAGCAGTTACTCTAGCGGACACTACAATGAGCAGTTCTTC
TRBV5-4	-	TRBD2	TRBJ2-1	CASSPMGLAGGPEQFF	TGTGCCAGCAGCCCGATGGGACTAGCGGGAGGTCCTGAGCAGTTCTTC
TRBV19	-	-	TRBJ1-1	CASSIDGGNTEAFF	TGTGCCAGTAGTATAGATGGAGGTAACACTGAAGCTTTCTTT
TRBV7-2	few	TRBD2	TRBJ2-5	CASRAGGRETQYF	TGTGCCAGCAGGGCGGGAGGACGAGAGACCCAGTACTTC
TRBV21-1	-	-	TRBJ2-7	CASSKAPTRRQASYEQYF	TGTGCCAGCAGCAAAGCGCCTACAAGGAGACAGGCCTCCTACGAGCAGTACTTC
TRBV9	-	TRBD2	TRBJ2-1	CASSPRKLASSYNEQFF	TGTGCCAGCAGCCCTCGGAAACTAGCGAGCTCCTACAATGAGCAGTTCTTC
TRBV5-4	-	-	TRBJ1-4	CASSPEQGGKLFF	TGTGCCAGCAGCCCAGAGCAGGGTGGTAAACTGTTTTTT
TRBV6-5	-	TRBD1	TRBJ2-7	CASTPTGAAYEQYF	TGTGCCAGCACCCCAACAGGGGCCGCCTACGAGCAGTACTTC
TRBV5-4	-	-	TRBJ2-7	CASSLAGALDEQYF	TGTGCCAGCAGCTTGGCAGGGGCGCTTGACGAGCAGTACTTC
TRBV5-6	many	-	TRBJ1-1	CASSPSTFMNTEAFF	TGTGCCAGCAGCCCGTCAACATTTATGAACACTGAAGCTTTCTTT
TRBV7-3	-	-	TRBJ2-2	CASSLWHTNTGELFF	TGTGCCAGCAGCTTATGGCACACGAACACCGGGGAGCTGTTTTTT
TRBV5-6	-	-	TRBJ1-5	CASSLVGGGQPQHF	TGTGCCAGCAGCTTGGTGGGGGGAGGTCAGCCCCAGCATTTT
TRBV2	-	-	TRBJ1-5	CASSATAPHSNQPQHF	TGTGCCAGCAGTGCAACTGCCCCCCACAGCAATCAGCCCCAGCATTTT
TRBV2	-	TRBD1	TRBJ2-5	CASSYPRDRVLQEAQYF	TGTGCCAGCAGTTACCCCCGGGACAGGGTCCTCCAAGAGGCCCAGTACTTC
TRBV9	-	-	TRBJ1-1	CASSVAWGVTEAFF	TGTGCCAGCAGCGTCGCTTGGGGGGTAACTGAAGCTTTCTTT
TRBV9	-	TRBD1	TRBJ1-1	CASSVVGLPDRGNTEAFF	TGTGCCAGCAGCGTAGTAGGGTTGCCGGACAGGGGGAACACTGAAGCTTTCTTT
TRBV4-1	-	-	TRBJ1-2	CASSPPTPGQEHYGYTF	TGCGCCAGCAGCCCCCCAACCCCAGGGCAAGAACACTATGGCTACACCTTC
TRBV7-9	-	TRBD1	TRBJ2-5	CSSSLGLTGERETQYF	TGTTCCAGCAGCTTAGGCCTTACAGGGGAGCGTGAGACCCAGTACTTC
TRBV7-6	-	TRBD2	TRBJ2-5	CATSLAMRGGLTSETQYF	TGTGCCACCAGCTTAGCGATGCGGGGGGGCCTAACGTCGGAGACCCAGTACTTC
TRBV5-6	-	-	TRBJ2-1	CASSLGGGQDEQFF	TGTGCCAGCAGCTTGGGAGGGGGTCAGGATGAGCAGTTCTTC
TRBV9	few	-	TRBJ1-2	CASSPGGQHYGYTF	TGTGCCAGCAGCCCGGGTGGCCAACACTATGGCTACACCTTC
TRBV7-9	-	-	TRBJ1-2	CASSLRTDYNYGYTF	TGTGCCAGCAGCTTGAGGACAGATTACAACTATGGCTACACCTTC
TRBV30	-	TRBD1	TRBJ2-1	CAWSDRGYNEQFF	TGTGCCTGGAGTGACAGGGGTTACAATGAGCAGTTCTTC
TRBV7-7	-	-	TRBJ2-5	CASSLEGPETQYF	TGTGCTAGCAGCTTAGAGGGGCCAGAGACCCAGTACTTC
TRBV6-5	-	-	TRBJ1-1	CAGRAPGTTEAFF	TGTGCCGGACGAGCTCCTGGGACAACTGAAGCTTTCTTT
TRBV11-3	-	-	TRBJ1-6	CASTFGGGSPLHF	TGTGCCAGCACCTTCGGCGGGGGTTCACCCCTCCACTTT
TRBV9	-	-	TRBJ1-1	CASSVGVGGESTEAFF	TGTGCCAGCAGCGTAGGGGTCGGGGGAGAGTCCACTGAAGCTTTCTTT
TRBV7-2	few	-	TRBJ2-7	CASSHRPRFEKSSYEQYF	TGTGCCAGCAGCCACAGGCCCAGGTTCGAAAAGAGCTCCTACGAGCAGTACTTC
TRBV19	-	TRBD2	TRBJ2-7	CASSIVERGGYEQYF	TGTGCCAGTAGTATAGTAGAGCGGGGAGGCTACGAGCAGTACTTC
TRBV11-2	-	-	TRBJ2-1	CASSLLPSLDGQFF	TGTGCCAGCAGCTTACTTCCTAGTCTGGATGGGCAGTTCTTC
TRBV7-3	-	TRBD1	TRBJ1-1	CASSLGQGATEAFF	TGTGCCAGCAGCCTCGGACAGGGGGCAACTGAAGCTTTCTTT
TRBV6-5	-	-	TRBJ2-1	CASSSPGLYIIDEQFF	TGTGCCAGCAGTTCTCCCGGACTGTACATAATCGATGAGCAGTTCTTC
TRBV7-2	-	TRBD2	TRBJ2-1	CASSYSWTSAYNEQFF	TGTGCCAGCAGCTACTCTTGGACTAGCGCCTACAATGAGCAGTTCTTC
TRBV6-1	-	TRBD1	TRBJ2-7	CASSEPGQGYEQYF	TGTGCCAGCAGTGAGCCGGGACAGGGATACGAGCAGTACTTC
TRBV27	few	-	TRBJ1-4	CASSSTGATNEKLFF	TGTGCCAGCAGTTCTACAGGTGCAACTAATGAAAAACTGTTTTTT
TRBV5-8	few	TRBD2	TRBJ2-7	CASSLLRGAREQYF	TGTGCCAGCAGCTTGCTGCGGGGGGCGCGGGAGCAGTACTTC
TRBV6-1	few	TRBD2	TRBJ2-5	CASSELAGGQETQYF	TGTGCCAGCAGTGAACTAGCGGGGGGGCAAGAGACCCAGTACTTC
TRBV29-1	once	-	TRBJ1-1	CSVPTDRTLEAFF	TGCAGCGTTCCCACCGACAGGACCCTTGAAGCTTTCTTT
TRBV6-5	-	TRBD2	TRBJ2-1	CASSHEVAGGGEQFF	TGTGCCAGCAGCCACGAGGTAGCGGGAGGTGGTGAGCAGTTCTTC
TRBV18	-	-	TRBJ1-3	CASSPPGRGRGGPGNTIYF	TGTGCCAGCTCACCACCGGGTCGGGGTCGAGGAGGGCCTGGGAACACCATATATTTT
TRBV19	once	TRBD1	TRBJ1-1	CASSEQGATEAFF	TGTGCCAGTAGTGAACAGGGGGCCACTGAAGCTTTCTTT
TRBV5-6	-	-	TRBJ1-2	CASSLVQGRHGYTF	TGTGCCAGCAGCTTGGTGCAGGGAAGGCATGGCTACACCTTC
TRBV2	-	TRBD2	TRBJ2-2	CASNGRSGELFF	TGTGCCAGCAACGGGAGGTCCGGGGAGCTGTTTTTT
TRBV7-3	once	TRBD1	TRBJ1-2	CASSTGQGSNYGYTF	TGTGCCAGCAGTACCGGACAGGGAAGTAACTATGGCTACACCTTC
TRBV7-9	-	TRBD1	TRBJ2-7	CASSLMGQSYEQYF	TGTGCCAGCAGCTTAATGGGACAGTCCTACGAGCAGTACTTC
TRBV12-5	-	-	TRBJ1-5	CASGFTTGERNQPQHF	TGTGCTAGTGGTTTCACGACAGGCGAACGAAATCAGCCCCAGCATTTT
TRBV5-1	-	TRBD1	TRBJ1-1	CACGQGGTEAFF	TGCGCCTGCGGACAGGGGGGCACTGAAGCTTTCTTT
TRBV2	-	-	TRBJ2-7	CASRPTGYPHEQYF	TGTGCCAGCAGACCCACAGGATACCCCCACGAGCAGTACTTC